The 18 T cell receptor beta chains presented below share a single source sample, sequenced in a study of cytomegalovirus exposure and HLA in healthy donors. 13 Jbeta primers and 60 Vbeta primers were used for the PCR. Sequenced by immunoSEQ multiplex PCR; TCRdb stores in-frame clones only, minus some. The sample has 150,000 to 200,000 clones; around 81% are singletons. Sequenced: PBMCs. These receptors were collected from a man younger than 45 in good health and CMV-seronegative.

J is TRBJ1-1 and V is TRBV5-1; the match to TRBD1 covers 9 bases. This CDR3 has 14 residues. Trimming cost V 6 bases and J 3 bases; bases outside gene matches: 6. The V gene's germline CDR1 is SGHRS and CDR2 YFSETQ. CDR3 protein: CASTITGGDTEAFF. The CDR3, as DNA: TGCGCCAGCACTATAACAGGGGGCGACACTGAAGCTTTCTTT.

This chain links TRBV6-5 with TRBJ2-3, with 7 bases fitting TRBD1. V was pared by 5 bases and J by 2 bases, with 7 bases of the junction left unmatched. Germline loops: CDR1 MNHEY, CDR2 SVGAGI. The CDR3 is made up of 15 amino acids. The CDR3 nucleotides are TGTGCCAGCAGTCAGACCAGGGGGTTCACAGATACGCAGTATTTT. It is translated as CASSQTRGFTDTQYF.

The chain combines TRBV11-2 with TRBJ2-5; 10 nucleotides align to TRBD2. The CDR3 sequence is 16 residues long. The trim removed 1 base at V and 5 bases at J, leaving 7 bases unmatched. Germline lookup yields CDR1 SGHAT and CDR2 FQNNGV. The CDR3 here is CASSLGLAGVEETQYF. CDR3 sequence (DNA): TGTGCCAGCAGCTTAGGACTAGCGGGTGTGGAGGAGACCCAGTACTTC.

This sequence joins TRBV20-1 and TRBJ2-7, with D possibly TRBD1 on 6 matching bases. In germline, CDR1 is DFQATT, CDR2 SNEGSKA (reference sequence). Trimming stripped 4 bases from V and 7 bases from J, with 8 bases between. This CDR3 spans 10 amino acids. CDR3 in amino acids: CSATGQEQYF. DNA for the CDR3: TGCAGTGCTACCGGACAGGAGCAGTACTTC.

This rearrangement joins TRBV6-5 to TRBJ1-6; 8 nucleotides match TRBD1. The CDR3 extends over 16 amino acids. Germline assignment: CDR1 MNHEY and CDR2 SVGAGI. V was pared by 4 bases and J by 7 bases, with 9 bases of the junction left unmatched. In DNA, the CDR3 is TGTGCCAGCAGTTTCGACAGGGGATCTTTAAATTCACCCCTCCACTTT. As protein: CASSFDRGSLNSPLHF.

As DNA, the CDR3 is TGTGCCAGCTCACCTACAGAGCAAGAGACCCAGTACTTC. Protein: CASSPTEQETQYF. The chain carries TRBV18 and TRBJ2-5; D is uncertain. The CDR3 consists of 13 residues. Trimming removed 3 bases from V and 2 bases from J, with 7 bases in between. CDR1 and CDR2 (germline): KGHSH, LQKENI.

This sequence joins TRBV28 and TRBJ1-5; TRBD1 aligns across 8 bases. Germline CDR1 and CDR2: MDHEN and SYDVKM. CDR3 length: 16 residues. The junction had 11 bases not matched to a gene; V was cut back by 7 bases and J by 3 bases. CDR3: CASTGSRGLLNQPQHF. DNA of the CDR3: TGTGCCAGCACCGGCAGCAGGGGGCTTCTCAATCAGCCCCAGCATTTT.

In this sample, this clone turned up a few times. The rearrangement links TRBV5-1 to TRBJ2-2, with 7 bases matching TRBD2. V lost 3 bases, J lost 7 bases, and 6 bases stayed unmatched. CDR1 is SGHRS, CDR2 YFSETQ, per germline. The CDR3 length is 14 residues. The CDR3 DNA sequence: TGCGCCAGCAGCTCAACTAGCGAGGTCGGGGAGCTGTTTTTT. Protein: CASSSTSEVGELFF. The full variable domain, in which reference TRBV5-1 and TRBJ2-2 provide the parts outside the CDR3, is KAGVTQTPRYLIKTRGQQVTLSCSPISGHRSVSWYQQTPGQGLQFLFEYFSETQRNKGNFPGRFSGRQFSNSRSEMNVSTLELGDSALYLCASSSTSEVGELFFGEGSRLTVL.

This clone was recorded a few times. CDR3 in DNA: TGCGCCAGCAGTGACCGGGACAGGCTCTTGGTCACTGAAGCTTTCTTT. Translating gives CASSDRDRLLVTEAFF. The chain uses TRBV10-2 and TRBJ1-1, with TRBD1 matching 8 bases. The V segment lost 3 bases and the J segment 4 bases; nucleotides outside the gene matches: 10. CDR1 WSHSY and CDR2 SAAADI come from the germline V gene. CDR3 length: 16 residues.

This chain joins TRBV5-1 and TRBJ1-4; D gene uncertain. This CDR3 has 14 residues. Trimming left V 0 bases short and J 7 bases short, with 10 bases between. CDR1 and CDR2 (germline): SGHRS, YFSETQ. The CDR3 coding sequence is TGCGCCAGCAGCTTGGGCGGAGAGGGTGAAAAACTGTTTTTT. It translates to CASSLGGEGEKLFF.

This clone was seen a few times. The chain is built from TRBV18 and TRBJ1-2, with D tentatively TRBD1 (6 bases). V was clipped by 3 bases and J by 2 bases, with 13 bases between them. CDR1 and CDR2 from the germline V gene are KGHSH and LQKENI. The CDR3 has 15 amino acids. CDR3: CASSPDSPLNYGYTF. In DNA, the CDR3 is TGTGCCAGCTCACCGGACAGCCCCCTGAACTATGGCTACACCTTC.

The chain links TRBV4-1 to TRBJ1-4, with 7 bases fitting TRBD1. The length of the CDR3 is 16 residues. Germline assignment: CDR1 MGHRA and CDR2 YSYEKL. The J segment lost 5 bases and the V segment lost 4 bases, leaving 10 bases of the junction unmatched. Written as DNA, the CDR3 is TGCGCCAGCAGCCCCAATTTAGGGGGCAGAAATGAAAAACTGTTTTTT. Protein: CASSPNLGGRNEKLFF.

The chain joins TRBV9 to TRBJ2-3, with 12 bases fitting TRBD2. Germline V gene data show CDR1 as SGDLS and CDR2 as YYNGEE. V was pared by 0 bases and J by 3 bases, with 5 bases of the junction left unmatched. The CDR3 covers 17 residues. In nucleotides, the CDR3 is TGTGCCAGCAGCGTAGTGGCTAGCGGGAGGGGAACAGATACGCAGTATTTT. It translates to CASSVVASGRGTDTQYF.

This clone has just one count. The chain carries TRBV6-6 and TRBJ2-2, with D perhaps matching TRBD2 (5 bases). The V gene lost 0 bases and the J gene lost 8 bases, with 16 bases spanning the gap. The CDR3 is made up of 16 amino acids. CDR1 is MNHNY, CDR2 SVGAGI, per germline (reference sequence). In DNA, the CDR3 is TGTGCCAGCAGTTACTCGATTAGCGATCGGACTGGGGAGCTGTTTTTT. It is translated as CASSYSISDRTGELFF.

The CDR3 reads CASSSIGVAKNIQYF. Here the CDR3 DNA reads TGTGCCAGCAGTTCAATAGGGGTAGCCAAAAACATTCAGTACTTC. This sequence joins TRBV28 and TRBJ2-4; a weak D match, TRBD1 (5 bases). The CDR3 is 15 residues long. CDR1 is MDHEN and CDR2 is SYDVKM in the germline V gene. The V and J ends lost 4 bases and 0 bases respectively, with 10 bases between them.

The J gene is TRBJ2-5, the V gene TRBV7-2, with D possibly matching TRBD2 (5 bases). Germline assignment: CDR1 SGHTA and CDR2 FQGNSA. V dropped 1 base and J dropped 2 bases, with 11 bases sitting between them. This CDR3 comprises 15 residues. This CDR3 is CASSLDYEGQETQYF. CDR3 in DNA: TGTGCCAGCAGCTTAGATTATGAGGGACAAGAGACCCAGTACTTC. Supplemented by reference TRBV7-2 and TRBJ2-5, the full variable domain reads GAGVSQSPSNKVTEKGKDVELRCDPISGHTALYWYRQSLGQGLEFLIYFQGNSAPDKSGLPSDRFSAERTGGSVSTLTIQRTQQEDSAVYLCASSLDYEGQETQYFGPGTRLLVL.

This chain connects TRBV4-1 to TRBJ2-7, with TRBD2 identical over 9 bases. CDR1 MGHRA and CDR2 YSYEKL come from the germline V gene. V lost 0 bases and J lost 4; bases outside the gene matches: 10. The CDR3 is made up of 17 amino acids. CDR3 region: CASSQDWETSGIYEQYF. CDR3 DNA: TGCGCCAGCAGCCAAGATTGGGAGACTAGCGGTATTTACGAGCAGTACTTC.

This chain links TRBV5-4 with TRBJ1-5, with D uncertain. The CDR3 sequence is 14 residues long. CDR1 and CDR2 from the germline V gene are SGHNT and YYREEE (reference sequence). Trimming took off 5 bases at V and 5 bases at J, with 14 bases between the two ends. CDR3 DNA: TGTGCCAGCAGTCGTGGCGGGTCCGATCAGCCCCAGCATTTT. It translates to CASSRGGSDQPQHF.